This is a list of T cell receptor beta chains from one sample in a study of cytomegalovirus exposure and HLA in healthy donors. Here immunoSEQ multiplex PCR was the method, and the copy in TCRdb shows in-frame clones only, minus some. Of about 160,000 clones detected, roughly 80% appear once; the ten largest clones hold about a tenth. The sequenced sample was PBMCs. These receptors all stem from a man aged 18 to 30 in good health and CMV-seropositive. Each CDR3 is given with its conserved first and last residue. The D gene is left open where the match is weak. Where a row states a size, it is once, few, many or the class of an expanded clone; other rows omit it.

j_call: TRBJ1-4; v_call: TRBV4-3; clone_size: -; d_call: -; cdr3_nt: TGCGCCAGCAGCCAAGATCTGGGGGGGTATGAAAAACTGTTTTTT; cdr3_aa: CASSQDLGGYEKLFF
j_call: TRBJ1-4; v_call: TRBV18; clone_size: -; d_call: -; cdr3_nt: TGTGCCAGCTCACCACGCAGGGCTGCAACTAATGAAAAACTGTTTTTT; cdr3_aa: CASSPRRAATNEKLFF
j_call: TRBJ2-5; v_call: TRBV5-4; clone_size: -; d_call: -; cdr3_nt: TGTGCCAGCAGCTTCCGGGATGAGACCCAGTACTTC; cdr3_aa: CASSFRDETQYF
j_call: TRBJ1-5; v_call: TRBV15; clone_size: -; d_call: -; cdr3_nt: TGTGCCACCGGAGGACAGCACAATCAGCCCCAGCATTTT; cdr3_aa: CATGGQHNQPQHF
j_call: TRBJ2-7; v_call: TRBV7-9; clone_size: -; d_call: -; cdr3_nt: TGTGCCAGCACCCCCCTTAGCAGGGATCTGATAATCCAGCAGTACTTC; cdr3_aa: CASTPLSRDLIIQQYF
j_call: TRBJ1-1; v_call: TRBV5-1; clone_size: -; d_call: -; cdr3_nt: TGCGCCAGCAGCGCTTACGCGGGGGTGACCGTGACGGTGAACACTGAAGCTTTCTTT; cdr3_aa: CASSAYAGVTVTVNTEAFF
j_call: TRBJ1-3; v_call: TRBV15; clone_size: -; d_call: TRBD1; cdr3_nt: TGTGCCACCAGCAGAGCAGGACAGGGAGGAAACGCCATATATTTT; cdr3_aa: CATSRAGQGGNAIYF
j_call: TRBJ2-3; v_call: TRBV30; clone_size: -; d_call: -; cdr3_nt: TGTGCCTGGAGTCGGTTGGTTGGCACAGATACGCAGTATTTT; cdr3_aa: CAWSRLVGTDTQYF
j_call: TRBJ2-5; v_call: TRBV19; clone_size: -; d_call: -; cdr3_nt: TGTGCCAGTAGTCCCGGGACTCAAGAGACCCAGTACTTC; cdr3_aa: CASSPGTQETQYF
j_call: TRBJ1-1; v_call: TRBV5-1; clone_size: -; d_call: TRBD1; cdr3_nt: TGCGCCAGCAGCTTGGTGGGACAGGGGTCGGCGAACACTGAAGCTTTCTTT; cdr3_aa: CASSLVGQGSANTEAFF
j_call: TRBJ2-7; v_call: TRBV6-5; clone_size: -; d_call: -; cdr3_nt: TGTGCCAGCAGTTCCACCGCGACGGGATCCTACGAGCAGTACTTC; cdr3_aa: CASSSTATGSYEQYF
j_call: TRBJ2-1; v_call: TRBV4-1; clone_size: -; d_call: TRBD2; cdr3_nt: TGCGCCAGCAGCCTCCCTCCTAGCGGGAGCAATGAGCAGTTCTTC; cdr3_aa: CASSLPPSGSNEQFF
j_call: TRBJ2-3; v_call: TRBV29-1; clone_size: -; d_call: TRBD2; cdr3_nt: TGCAGCGTTGTATTAGCGGGGCAGTATTTT; cdr3_aa: CSVVLAGQYF
j_call: TRBJ2-5; v_call: TRBV7-2; clone_size: few; d_call: -; cdr3_nt: TGTGCCAGCAGCTTAGTGAGGGAGCAGTACTTC; cdr3_aa: CASSLVREQYF
j_call: TRBJ1-2; v_call: TRBV7-9; clone_size: -; d_call: TRBD1; cdr3_nt: TGTGCCAGCAGCCTCCTCTCCGACAGGGTTTATGGCTACACCTTC; cdr3_aa: CASSLLSDRVYGYTF
j_call: TRBJ1-5; v_call: TRBV7-2; clone_size: few; d_call: -; cdr3_nt: TGTGCCAGCAGCTTATTGACGGGGAGCAATCAGCCCCAGCATTTT; cdr3_aa: CASSLLTGSNQPQHF
j_call: TRBJ2-2; v_call: TRBV19; clone_size: -; d_call: TRBD2; cdr3_nt: TGTGCCAGTAGTCTTACCGGGACTAGCGGCACCGGGGAGCTGTTTTTT; cdr3_aa: CASSLTGTSGTGELFF
j_call: TRBJ2-7; v_call: TRBV28; clone_size: few; d_call: -; cdr3_nt: TGTGCCAGCAGTTCCGCGGTAGGGGTCCACGAGCAGTACTTC; cdr3_aa: CASSSAVGVHEQYF
j_call: TRBJ2-7; v_call: TRBV5-1; clone_size: -; d_call: TRBD1; cdr3_nt: TGCGCCAGCAGCTTGCCGTCTTGGGACAGTAGGTACGAGCAGTACTTC; cdr3_aa: CASSLPSWDSRYEQYF
j_call: TRBJ2-5; v_call: TRBV7-3; clone_size: -; d_call: -; cdr3_nt: TGTGCCAGCAGCCCAACGGGGGTGGAGGGGACCCAGTACTTC; cdr3_aa: CASSPTGVEGTQYF
j_call: TRBJ2-7; v_call: TRBV4-1; clone_size: -; d_call: -; cdr3_nt: TGCGCCAGCAGCCAAGTAGGAGCCGAGCAGTACTTC; cdr3_aa: CASSQVGAEQYF
j_call: TRBJ2-7; v_call: TRBV10-3; clone_size: -; d_call: -; cdr3_nt: TGTGCCATCAGGCTAGACAGCGTACAGTACTTC; cdr3_aa: CAIRLDSVQYF
j_call: TRBJ2-7; v_call: TRBV12-5; clone_size: -; d_call: -; cdr3_nt: TGTGCTAGTGGTTTGGTAGAGGAGCAGTACTTC; cdr3_aa: CASGLVEEQYF
j_call: TRBJ1-3; v_call: TRBV19; clone_size: -; d_call: TRBD1; cdr3_nt: TGTGCCAGTAGTGGAGACAGGGCAACTCACTCTGGAAACACCATATATTTT; cdr3_aa: CASSGDRATHSGNTIYF
j_call: TRBJ2-5; v_call: TRBV15; clone_size: -; d_call: TRBD2; cdr3_nt: TGTGCCACCAGCAGAAAAGGACTAGCGGGACTAGGGACCCAGTACTTC; cdr3_aa: CATSRKGLAGLGTQYF
j_call: TRBJ2-7; v_call: TRBV5-1; clone_size: -; d_call: -; cdr3_nt: TGCGCCAGCAGCTTGGGTGCCACAGGGTTCTCCTACGAGCAGTACTTC; cdr3_aa: CASSLGATGFSYEQYF
j_call: TRBJ1-4; v_call: TRBV9; clone_size: -; d_call: -; cdr3_nt: TGTGCCAGCAGCGCCGGAGCAGGGATTAATGAAAAACTGTTTTTT; cdr3_aa: CASSAGAGINEKLFF
j_call: TRBJ1-3; v_call: TRBV4-2; clone_size: -; d_call: -; cdr3_nt: TGTGCCAGCAGCCAAACAGACGATGGAAACACCATATATTTT; cdr3_aa: CASSQTDDGNTIYF
j_call: TRBJ1-5; v_call: TRBV6-5; clone_size: -; d_call: -; cdr3_nt: TGTGCCAGCAGTCCTTCGTACGGTAGCAATCAGCCCCAGCATTTT; cdr3_aa: CASSPSYGSNQPQHF
j_call: TRBJ2-7; v_call: TRBV6-4; clone_size: -; d_call: -; cdr3_nt: TGTGCCAGCACCCCAAGGACAGTAGTCTACGAGCAGTACTTC; cdr3_aa: CASTPRTVVYEQYF
j_call: TRBJ1-4; v_call: TRBV4-3; clone_size: -; d_call: -; cdr3_nt: TGCGCCAGCAGCCCGAGTCTCGCCCAGGGTGAAAAACTGTTTTTT; cdr3_aa: CASSPSLAQGEKLFF
j_call: TRBJ1-4; v_call: TRBV19; clone_size: -; d_call: -; cdr3_nt: TGTGCCAGTAGCCCCCCCCGGAATGAAAAACTGTTTTTT; cdr3_aa: CASSPPRNEKLFF
j_call: TRBJ1-5; v_call: TRBV4-1; clone_size: -; d_call: -; cdr3_nt: TGCGCCAGCAGCCAAGATGTGTTCGATCAGCCCCAGCATTTT; cdr3_aa: CASSQDVFDQPQHF
j_call: TRBJ1-1; v_call: TRBV7-8; clone_size: -; d_call: -; cdr3_nt: TGTGCCAGCAGCCAAAGGACAGATAGCACTGAAGCTTTCTTT; cdr3_aa: CASSQRTDSTEAFF
j_call: TRBJ1-2; v_call: TRBV7-9; clone_size: -; d_call: TRBD1; cdr3_nt: TGTGCCAGCAGCTTAGATGGGACAGGGGGCTCAAGCTACACCTTC; cdr3_aa: CASSLDGTGGSSYTF
j_call: TRBJ1-1; v_call: TRBV27; clone_size: -; d_call: -; cdr3_nt: TGTGCCAGCAGTTTATCCGCAGGTCGTACTGAAGCTTTCTTT; cdr3_aa: CASSLSAGRTEAFF
j_call: TRBJ1-4; v_call: TRBV9; clone_size: -; d_call: -; cdr3_nt: TGTGCCAGCGGACCAAACAGGGAGCACAATGAAAAACTGTTTTTT; cdr3_aa: CASGPNREHNEKLFF
j_call: TRBJ1-3; v_call: TRBV5-1; clone_size: -; d_call: -; cdr3_nt: TGCGCCAGCAGCTTGGCCACTACCTCTGGAAACACCATATATTTT; cdr3_aa: CASSLATTSGNTIYF
j_call: TRBJ2-6; v_call: TRBV30; clone_size: -; d_call: TRBD1; cdr3_nt: TGTGCCTCTGGGGGGACAGGGGCTGGGGCCAACGTCCTGACTTTC; cdr3_aa: CASGGTGAGANVLTF
j_call: TRBJ1-1; v_call: TRBV7-9; clone_size: -; d_call: -; cdr3_nt: TGTTCCAGCAGCCAAAACGGGGGGGTGTGGTCCATGAACACTGAAGCTTTCTTT; cdr3_aa: CSSSQNGGVWSMNTEAFF
j_call: TRBJ2-5; v_call: TRBV29-1; clone_size: -; d_call: -; cdr3_nt: TGCAGCGTTGAAGATGGGGAGATTCCGGGCGGGACCCAGTACTTC; cdr3_aa: CSVEDGEIPGGTQYF
j_call: TRBJ2-2; v_call: TRBV11-2; clone_size: -; d_call: -; cdr3_nt: TGTGCCAGCAGCTTACGCGGAACCGGGGAGCTGTTTTTT; cdr3_aa: CASSLRGTGELFF
j_call: TRBJ2-1; v_call: TRBV18; clone_size: few; d_call: TRBD2; cdr3_nt: TGTGCCAGCTTCATTAGCGGGGTCGGCGGTGAGCAGTTCTTC; cdr3_aa: CASFISGVGGEQFF
j_call: TRBJ2-1; v_call: TRBV7-2; clone_size: -; d_call: TRBD2; cdr3_nt: TGTGCCAGCAGCTTAGAGGCTCGGGGGGGCGGGGATGAGCAGTTCTTC; cdr3_aa: CASSLEARGGGDEQFF
j_call: TRBJ1-1; v_call: TRBV4-1; clone_size: -; d_call: TRBD1; cdr3_nt: TGCGCCAGCAGCGTATACCTCGGGACAGGGGGGTTGAACACTGAAGCTTTCTTT; cdr3_aa: CASSVYLGTGGLNTEAFF
j_call: TRBJ2-2; v_call: TRBV19; clone_size: -; d_call: -; cdr3_nt: TGTGCCAGTATATTGCGGGGCGGTGCGGACACCGGGGAGCTGTTTTTT; cdr3_aa: CASILRGGADTGELFF
j_call: TRBJ1-5; v_call: TRBV19; clone_size: -; d_call: -; cdr3_nt: TGTGCCAGTAGTACAGACATTAATCAGCCCCAGCATTTT; cdr3_aa: CASSTDINQPQHF
j_call: TRBJ1-1; v_call: TRBV9; clone_size: -; d_call: -; cdr3_nt: TGTGCCAGCAGCGCAGCAGGGATGAACACTGAAGCTTTCTTT; cdr3_aa: CASSAAGMNTEAFF
j_call: TRBJ1-5; v_call: TRBV11-2; clone_size: -; d_call: -; cdr3_nt: TGTGCCAGCAGCTTAGGTGGGCAGGGTCAGCCCCAGCATTTT; cdr3_aa: CASSLGGQGQPQHF
j_call: TRBJ2-7; v_call: TRBV18; clone_size: -; d_call: TRBD2; cdr3_nt: TGTGCCAGCTCACCAAAGGTGGGCGGGAGCTACGAGCAGTACTTC; cdr3_aa: CASSPKVGGSYEQYF
j_call: TRBJ2-4; v_call: TRBV7-8; clone_size: -; d_call: TRBD2; cdr3_nt: TGTGCCAGCAGCCTAGCGGGGAGAAACATTCAGTACTTC; cdr3_aa: CASSLAGRNIQYF
j_call: TRBJ1-2; v_call: TRBV30; clone_size: few; d_call: -; cdr3_nt: TGTGCCTGCACGGTGGGGGCAGGTGGCTACACCTTC; cdr3_aa: CACTVGAGGYTF
j_call: TRBJ1-5; v_call: TRBV5-6; clone_size: -; d_call: TRBD1; cdr3_nt: TGTGCCAGCAGCTTGACAGGGGATCAGCCCCAGCATTTT; cdr3_aa: CASSLTGDQPQHF
j_call: TRBJ2-1; v_call: TRBV14; clone_size: -; d_call: -; cdr3_nt: TGTGCCAGCAGCCTTCAGCCGACATGGTCAAATGAGCAGTTCTTC; cdr3_aa: CASSLQPTWSNEQFF
j_call: TRBJ1-1; v_call: TRBV27; clone_size: -; d_call: TRBD1; cdr3_nt: TGTGCCAGCAGTCCTTTTACAGGGGGAAGGACTGAAGCTTTCTTT; cdr3_aa: CASSPFTGGRTEAFF
j_call: TRBJ2-4; v_call: TRBV6-1; clone_size: -; d_call: -; cdr3_nt: TGTGCCAGCAGTGGGGTTAGCGGAAAGGTAAACAGTCAGTACTTC; cdr3_aa: CASSGVSGKVNSQYF
j_call: TRBJ2-7; v_call: TRBV19; clone_size: -; d_call: -; cdr3_nt: TGTGCCAGTAGTATACTCGCAGGAGGACTCTACGAGCAGTACTTC; cdr3_aa: CASSILAGGLYEQYF